The rows below give T cell receptor beta chains drawn from one sample of a study of cytomegalovirus exposure and HLA in healthy donors. The data were produced by immunoSEQ multiplex PCR, yet TCRdb's version contains in-frame clones alone and is incomplete. This table has some 100,000 clones, about 85% appearing once. The sequenced sample was PBMCs. These receptor sequences come from a girl aged 2 to 10 in good health and CMV-seropositive. Each CDR3 is given with its conserved first and last residue.

j_call v_call cdr3_aa
TRBJ2-2 TRBV9 CASMALNTGELFF
TRBJ1-3 TRBV10-3 CAISESGAGSGNTIYF
TRBJ2-3 TRBV28 CANRDSITDTQYF
TRBJ2-1 TRBV7-9 CASSLVIVAPSSYNEQFF
TRBJ2-7 TRBV12-2 CASRLNSPVLSSYEQYF
TRBJ1-5 TRBV7-9 CASSLTVSNQPQHF
TRBJ1-1 TRBV7-9 CASSSTLGARAFF
TRBJ1-6 TRBV2 CARQQGAGSPLHF
TRBJ1-1 TRBV6-5 CASSWVQGSTEAFF
TRBJ2-3 TRBV6-5 CASRRAGSTDTQYF
TRBJ1-1 TRBV4-1 CASSRDRGNTEAFF
TRBJ2-1 TRBV5-6 CASSFLAGGLNEQFF
TRBJ1-1 TRBV29-1 CSVRGPEAFF
TRBJ1-5 TRBV28 CASRLNREGRNQPQHF
TRBJ2-7 TRBV4-3 CASSQDWGTSHWLREQYF
TRBJ1-5 TRBV28 CASTSWGQSNQPQHF
TRBJ1-1 TRBV4-1 CASSHPSDGVNTEAFF